This T cell receptor (beta chain) comes out of a study of cytomegalovirus exposure and HLA in healthy donors. The PCR was carried out with 60 Vbeta primers and 13 Jbeta primers. Assay: immunoSEQ multiplex PCR; the TCRdb copy retains only in-frame clones and omits some. The sample lists hundreds of thousands of clones, about 75% occurring once. V was clipped by 1 base and J by 1 base, with 8 bases between them. Looked up from germline, CDR1 is SGHNT and CDR2 is YENEEA. This CDR3 is 15 amino acids long. The V call is TRBV11-3, the J call TRBJ2-1; tentatively, D is TRBD2 (6 bases). Sequencing used PBMCs. This TCR derives from a female donor in good health and CMV-seronegative. The CDR3 nucleotides read TGTGCCAGCAGCTTAGGAGGACTATCCTACAATGAGCAGTTCTTC. This encodes CASSLGGLSYNEQFF.